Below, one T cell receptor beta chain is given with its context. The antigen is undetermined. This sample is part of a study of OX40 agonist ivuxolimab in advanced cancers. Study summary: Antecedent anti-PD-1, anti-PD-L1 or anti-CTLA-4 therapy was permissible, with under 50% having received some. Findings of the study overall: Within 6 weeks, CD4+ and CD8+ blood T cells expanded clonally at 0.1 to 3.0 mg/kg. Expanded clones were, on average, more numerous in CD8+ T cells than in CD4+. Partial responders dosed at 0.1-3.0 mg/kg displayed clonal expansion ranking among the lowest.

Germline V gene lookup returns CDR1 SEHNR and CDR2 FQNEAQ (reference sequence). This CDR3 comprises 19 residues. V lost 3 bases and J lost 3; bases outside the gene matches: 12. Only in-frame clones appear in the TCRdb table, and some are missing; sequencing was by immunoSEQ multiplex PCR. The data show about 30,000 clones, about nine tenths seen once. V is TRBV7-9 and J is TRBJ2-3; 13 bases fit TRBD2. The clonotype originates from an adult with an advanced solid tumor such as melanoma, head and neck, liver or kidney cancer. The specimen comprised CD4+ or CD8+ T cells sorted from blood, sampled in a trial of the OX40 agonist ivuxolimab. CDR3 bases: TGTGCCAGCAGCTTCAGACCTATATCACTAGCGGGAGGGACAGATACGCAGTATTTT. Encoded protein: CASSFRPISLAGGTDTQYF.